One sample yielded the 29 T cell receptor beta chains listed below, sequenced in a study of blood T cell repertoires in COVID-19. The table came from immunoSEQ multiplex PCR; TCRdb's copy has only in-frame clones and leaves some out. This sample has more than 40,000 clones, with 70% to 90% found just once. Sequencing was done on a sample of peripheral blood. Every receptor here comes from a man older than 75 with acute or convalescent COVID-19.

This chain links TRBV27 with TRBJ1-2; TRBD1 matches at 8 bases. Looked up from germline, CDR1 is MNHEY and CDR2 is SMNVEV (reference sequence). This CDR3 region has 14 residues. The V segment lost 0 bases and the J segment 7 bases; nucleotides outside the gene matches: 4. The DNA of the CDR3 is TGTGCCAGCAGTTTATCCGGACAGGGAGGTGGCTACACCTTC. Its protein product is CASSLSGQGGGYTF.

The CDR3 region has the DNA TGCGCCAGCAGTGAGACACCAGCGGGGCAGGGTTCCACCGGGGAGCTGTTTTTT. This gives the protein CASSETPAGQGSTGELFF. The J gene is TRBJ2-2, the V gene TRBV10-1; 7 positions match TRBD2. The junction had 13 bases not matched to a gene; V was cut back by 2 bases and J by 4 bases. Germline CDR1 reads WNHNN; CDR2 reads SYGVQD (reference sequence). This CDR3 is 18 amino acids long.

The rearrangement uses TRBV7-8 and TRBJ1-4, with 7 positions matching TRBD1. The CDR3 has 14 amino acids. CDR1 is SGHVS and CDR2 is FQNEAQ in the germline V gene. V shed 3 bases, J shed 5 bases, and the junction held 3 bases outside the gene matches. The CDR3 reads CASSLGQLNEKLFF. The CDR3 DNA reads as TGTGCCAGCAGCTTGGGACAGCTAAATGAAAAACTGTTTTTT.

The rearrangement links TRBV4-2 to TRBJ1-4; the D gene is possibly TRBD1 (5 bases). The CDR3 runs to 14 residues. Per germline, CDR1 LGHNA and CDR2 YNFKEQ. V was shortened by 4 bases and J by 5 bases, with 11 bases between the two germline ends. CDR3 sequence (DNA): TGTGCCAGCAGCCCCCGGGGGGAGAATGAAAAACTGTTTTTT. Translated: CASSPRGENEKLFF.

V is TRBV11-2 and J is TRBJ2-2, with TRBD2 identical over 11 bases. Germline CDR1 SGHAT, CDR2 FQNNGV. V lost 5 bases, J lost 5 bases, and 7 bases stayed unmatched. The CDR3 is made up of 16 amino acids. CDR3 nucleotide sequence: TGTGCCAGCAGCCCCCTTAGCGGGGGGGGTACCGGGGAGCTGTTTTTT. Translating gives CASSPLSGGGTGELFF.

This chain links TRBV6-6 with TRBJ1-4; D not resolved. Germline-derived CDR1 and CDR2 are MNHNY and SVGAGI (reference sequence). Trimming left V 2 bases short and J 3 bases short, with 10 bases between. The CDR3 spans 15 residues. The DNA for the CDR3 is TGTGCCAGCAGTTACCCAAACGGGGCTAATGAAAAACTGTTTTTT. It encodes CASSYPNGANEKLFF.

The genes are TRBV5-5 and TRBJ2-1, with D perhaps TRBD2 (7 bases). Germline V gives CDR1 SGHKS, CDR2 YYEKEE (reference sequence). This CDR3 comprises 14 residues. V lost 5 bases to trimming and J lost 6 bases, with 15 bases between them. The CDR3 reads CASRVRGAGNEQFF. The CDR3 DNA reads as TGTGCCAGCAGAGTCCGGGGGGCGGGCAATGAGCAGTTCTTC.

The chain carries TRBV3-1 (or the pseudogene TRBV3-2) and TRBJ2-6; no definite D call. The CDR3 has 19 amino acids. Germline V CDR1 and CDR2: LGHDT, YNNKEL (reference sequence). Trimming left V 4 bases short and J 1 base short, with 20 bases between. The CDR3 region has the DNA TGTGCCAGCAGCCCGCGAATCCCCTCATTTGTTTCTGGGGCCAACGTCCTGACTTTC. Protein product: CASSPRIPSFVSGANVLTF.

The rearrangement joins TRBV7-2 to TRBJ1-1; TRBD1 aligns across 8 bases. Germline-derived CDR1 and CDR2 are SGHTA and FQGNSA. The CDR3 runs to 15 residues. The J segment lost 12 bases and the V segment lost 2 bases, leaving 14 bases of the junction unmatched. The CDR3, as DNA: TGTGCCAGCAGCTTACAAGGGGTGGCAGGGGGCAAAACTTTCTTT. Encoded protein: CASSLQGVAGGKTFF.

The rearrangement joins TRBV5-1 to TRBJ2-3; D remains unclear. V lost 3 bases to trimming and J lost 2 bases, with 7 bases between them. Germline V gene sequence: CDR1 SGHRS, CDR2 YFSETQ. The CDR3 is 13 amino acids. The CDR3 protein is CASSSELTDTQYF. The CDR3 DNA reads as TGCGCCAGCAGCTCTGAACTCACAGATACGCAGTATTTT. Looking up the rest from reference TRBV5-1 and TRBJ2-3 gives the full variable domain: KAGVTQTPRYLIKTRGQQVTLSCSPISGHRSVSWYQQTPGQGLQFLFEYFSETQRNKGNFPGRFSGRQFSNSRSEMNVSTLELGDSALYLCASSSELTDTQYFGPGTRLTVL.

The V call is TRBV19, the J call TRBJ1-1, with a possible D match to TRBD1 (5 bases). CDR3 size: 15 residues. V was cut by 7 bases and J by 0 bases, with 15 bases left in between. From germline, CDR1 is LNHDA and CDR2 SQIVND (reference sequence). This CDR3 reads CASNDPGGLNTEAFF. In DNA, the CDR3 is TGTGCCAGTAATGACCCCGGGGGGTTGAACACTGAAGCTTTCTTT.

Here the CDR3 DNA reads TGTGCCAGTACCCATGGGGACAGCCAGAGCACCGGGGAGCTGTTTTTT. This gives the protein CASTHGDSQSTGELFF. The gene calls are TRBV19 and TRBJ2-2; TRBD1 agrees at 7 bases. V was pared by 7 bases and J by 4 bases, with 12 bases of the junction left unmatched. This CDR3 contains 16 residues. Germline V gene lookup returns CDR1 LNHDA and CDR2 SQIVND (reference sequence).

CDR3 coding DNA: TGTGCCACCAGCAGACCGTCTGACAGTGGAAACACCATATATTTT. It translates to CATSRPSDSGNTIYF. V is TRBV15 and J is TRBJ1-3; D might be TRBD1 (5 bases). CDR3 length: 15 amino acids. Germline V CDR1 and CDR2: LNHNV, YYDKDF (reference sequence). V was trimmed by 2 bases and J by 3 bases, leaving 11 bases between them.

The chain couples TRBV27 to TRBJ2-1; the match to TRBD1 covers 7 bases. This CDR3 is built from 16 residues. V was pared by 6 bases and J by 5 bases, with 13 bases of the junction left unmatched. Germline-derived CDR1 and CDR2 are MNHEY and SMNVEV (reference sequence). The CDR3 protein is CASRNLGHRGHNEQFF. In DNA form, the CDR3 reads TGTGCCAGCAGGAACCTTGGACACAGGGGTCACAATGAGCAGTTCTTC.

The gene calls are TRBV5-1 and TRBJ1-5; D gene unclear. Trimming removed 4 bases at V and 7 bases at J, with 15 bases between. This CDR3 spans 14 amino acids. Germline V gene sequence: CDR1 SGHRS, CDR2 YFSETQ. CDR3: CASSPGGSFQPQHF. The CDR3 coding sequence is TGCGCCAGCAGCCCTGGCGGGTCATTCCAGCCCCAGCATTTT.

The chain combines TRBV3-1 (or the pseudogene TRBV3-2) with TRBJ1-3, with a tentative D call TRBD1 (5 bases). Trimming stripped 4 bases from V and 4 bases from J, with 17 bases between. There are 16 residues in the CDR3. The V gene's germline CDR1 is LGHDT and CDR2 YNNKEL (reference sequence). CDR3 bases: TGTGCCAGCAGCCTTCGGGACTCCCTGGGAGGAAACACCATATATTTT. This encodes CASSLRDSLGGNTIYF.

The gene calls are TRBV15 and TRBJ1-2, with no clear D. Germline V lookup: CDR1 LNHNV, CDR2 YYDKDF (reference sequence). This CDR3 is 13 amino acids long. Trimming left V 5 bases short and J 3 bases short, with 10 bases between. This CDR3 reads CATSPDRDYGYTF. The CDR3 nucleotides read TGTGCCACCAGCCCCGACCGGGACTATGGCTACACCTTC. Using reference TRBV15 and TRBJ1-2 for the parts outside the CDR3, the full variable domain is DAMVIQNPRYQVTQFGKPVTLSCSQTLNHNVMYWYQQKSSQAPKLLFHYYDKDFNNEADTPDNFQSRRPNTSFCFLDIRSPGLGDTAMYLCATSPDRDYGYTFGSGTRLTVV.

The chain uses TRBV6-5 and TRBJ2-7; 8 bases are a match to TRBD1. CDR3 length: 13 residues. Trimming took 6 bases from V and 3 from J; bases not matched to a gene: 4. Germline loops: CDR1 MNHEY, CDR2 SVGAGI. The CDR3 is CASSRGQGYEQYF. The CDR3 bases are TGTGCCAGCAGCCGAGGACAGGGCTACGAGCAGTACTTC.

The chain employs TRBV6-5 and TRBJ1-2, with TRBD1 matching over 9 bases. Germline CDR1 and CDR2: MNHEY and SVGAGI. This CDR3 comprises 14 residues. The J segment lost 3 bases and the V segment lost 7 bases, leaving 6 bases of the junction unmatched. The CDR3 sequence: CASKMTGGHYGYTF. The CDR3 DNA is TGTGCCAGCAAGATGACAGGGGGACACTATGGCTACACCTTC.

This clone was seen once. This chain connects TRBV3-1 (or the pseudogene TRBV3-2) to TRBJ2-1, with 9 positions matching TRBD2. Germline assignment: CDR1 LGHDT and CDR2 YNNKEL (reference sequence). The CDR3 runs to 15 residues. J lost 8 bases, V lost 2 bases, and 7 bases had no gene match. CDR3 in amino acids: CASSQRLAGWDEQFF. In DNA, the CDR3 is TGTGCCAGCAGCCAAAGGCTAGCGGGATGGGATGAGCAGTTCTTC.

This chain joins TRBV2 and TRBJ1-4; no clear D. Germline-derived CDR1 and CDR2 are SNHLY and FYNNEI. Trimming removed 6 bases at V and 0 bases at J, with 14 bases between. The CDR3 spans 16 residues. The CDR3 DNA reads TGTGCCAGCAGGTTGGTCAGGCCCGCAACTAATGAAAAACTGTTTTTT. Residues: CASRLVRPATNEKLFF.

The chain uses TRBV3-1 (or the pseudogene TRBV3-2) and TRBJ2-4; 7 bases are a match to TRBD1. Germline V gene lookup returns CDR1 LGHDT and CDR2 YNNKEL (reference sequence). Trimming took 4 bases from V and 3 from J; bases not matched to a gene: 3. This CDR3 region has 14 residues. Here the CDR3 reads CASSLGQDKNIQYF. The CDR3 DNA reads TGTGCCAGCAGCCTCGGACAGGACAAAAACATTCAGTACTTC.

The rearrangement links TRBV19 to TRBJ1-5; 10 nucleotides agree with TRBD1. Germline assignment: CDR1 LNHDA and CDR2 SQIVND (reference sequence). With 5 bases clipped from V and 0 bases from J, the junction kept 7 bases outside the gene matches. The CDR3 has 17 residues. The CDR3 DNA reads TGTGCCAGTAGTGGTCGGACAGGGGGGGCTAGCAATCAGCCCCAGCATTTT. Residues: CASSGRTGGASNQPQHF.

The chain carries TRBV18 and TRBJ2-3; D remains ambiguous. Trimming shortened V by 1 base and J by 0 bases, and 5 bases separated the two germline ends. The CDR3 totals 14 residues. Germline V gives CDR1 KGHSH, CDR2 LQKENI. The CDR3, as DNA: TGTGCCAGCTCACCACTCCAGAGCACAGATACGCAGTATTTT. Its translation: CASSPLQSTDTQYF.

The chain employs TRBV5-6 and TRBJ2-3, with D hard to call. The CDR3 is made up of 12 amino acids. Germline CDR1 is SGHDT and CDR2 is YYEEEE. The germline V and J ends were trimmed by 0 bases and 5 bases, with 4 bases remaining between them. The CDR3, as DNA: TGTGCCAGCAGCTTGGCGGTAGATACGCAGTATTTT. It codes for CASSLAVDTQYF.

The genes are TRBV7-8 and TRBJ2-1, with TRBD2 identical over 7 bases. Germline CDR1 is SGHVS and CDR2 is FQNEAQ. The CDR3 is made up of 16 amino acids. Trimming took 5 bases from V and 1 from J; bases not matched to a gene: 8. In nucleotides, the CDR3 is TGTGCCAGCAGCCACCTTCGCGGGGGATCCTACAATGAGCAGTTCTTC. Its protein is CASSHLRGGSYNEQFF.

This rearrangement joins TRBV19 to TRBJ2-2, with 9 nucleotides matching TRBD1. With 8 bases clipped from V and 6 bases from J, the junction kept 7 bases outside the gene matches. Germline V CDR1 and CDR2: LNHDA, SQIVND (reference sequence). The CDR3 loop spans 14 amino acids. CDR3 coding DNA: TGTGCCAGTTTAGACAGGGGGACGGCCGGGGAGCTGTTTTTT. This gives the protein CASLDRGTAGELFF.

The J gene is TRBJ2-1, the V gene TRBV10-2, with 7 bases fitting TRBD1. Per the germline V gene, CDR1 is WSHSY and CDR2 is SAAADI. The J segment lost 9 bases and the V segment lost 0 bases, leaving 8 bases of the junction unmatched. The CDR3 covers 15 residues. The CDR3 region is CASSESGTVPREQFF. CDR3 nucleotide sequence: TGCGCCAGCAGTGAGTCCGGGACAGTACCTCGTGAGCAGTTCTTC.

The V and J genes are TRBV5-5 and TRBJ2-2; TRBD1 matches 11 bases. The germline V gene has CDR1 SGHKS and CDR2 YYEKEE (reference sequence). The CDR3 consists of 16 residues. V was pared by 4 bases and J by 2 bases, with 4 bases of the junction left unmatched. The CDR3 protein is CASSPGQGGNTGELFF. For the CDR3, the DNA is TGTGCCAGCAGCCCGGGACAGGGGGGAAACACCGGGGAGCTGTTTTTT.